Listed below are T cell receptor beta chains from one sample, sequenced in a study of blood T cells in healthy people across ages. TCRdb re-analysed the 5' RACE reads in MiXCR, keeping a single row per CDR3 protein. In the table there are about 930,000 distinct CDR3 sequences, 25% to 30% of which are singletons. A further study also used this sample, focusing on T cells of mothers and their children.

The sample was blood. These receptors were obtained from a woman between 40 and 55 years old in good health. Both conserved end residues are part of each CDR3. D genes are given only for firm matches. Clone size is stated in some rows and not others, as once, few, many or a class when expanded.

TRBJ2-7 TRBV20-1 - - CSAPKWNSYEQYF TGCAGTGCACCTAAATGGAACTCCTACGAGCAGTACTTC
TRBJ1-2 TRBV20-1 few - CSARDFTGGAYGYTF TGCAGTGCTAGAGATTTTACGGGTGGGGCCTATGGCTACACCTTC
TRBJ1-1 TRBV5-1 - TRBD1 CASSFFGQGADTEAFF TGCGCCAGCAGCTTCTTTGGACAGGGGGCGGACACTGAAGCTTTCTTT
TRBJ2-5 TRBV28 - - CASRIGNLQETQYF TGTGCCAGCAGAATTGGTAACCTCCAAGAGACCCAGTACTTC
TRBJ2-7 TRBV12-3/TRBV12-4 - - CASSFSMYEQYF TGTGCCAGCAGTTTTAGTATGTACGAGCAGTACTTC
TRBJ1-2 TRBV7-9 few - CASSAGGEGYGYTF TGTGCCAGCAGCGCCGGTGGAGAGGGCTATGGCTACACCTTC
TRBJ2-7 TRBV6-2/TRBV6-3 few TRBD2 CASSYGTNYEQYF TGTGCCAGCAGTTACGGGACTAACTACGAGCAGTACTTC
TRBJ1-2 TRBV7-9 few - CVSSLTDTDGYTF TGTGTCAGCAGCCTAACAGACACGGATGGCTACACCTTC
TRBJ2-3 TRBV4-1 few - CASSQVTLEGADTQYF TGCGCCAGCAGCCAAGTAACGTTGGAGGGGGCAGATACGCAGTATTTT
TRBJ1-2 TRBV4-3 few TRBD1 CASSQVLGQGGGYTF TGCGCCAGCAGCCAAGTCTTGGGACAGGGAGGAGGCTACACCTTC
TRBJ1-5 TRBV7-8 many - CASSLAPGRDQPQHF TGTGCCAGCAGCTTAGCGCCAGGGAGGGATCAGCCCCAGCATTTT
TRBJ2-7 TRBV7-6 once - CASSLASRLEQYF TGTGCCAGCAGCTTAGCATCTCGCTTAGAACAGTACTTC
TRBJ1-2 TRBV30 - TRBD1 CAWGTGTGNVGYTF TGTGCCTGGGGTACCGGGACAGGGAATGTGGGCTACACCTTC
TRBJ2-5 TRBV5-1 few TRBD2 CASSLEPSGGEETQYF TGCGCCAGCAGCTTGGAGCCTAGCGGGGGGGAAGAGACCCAGTACTTC
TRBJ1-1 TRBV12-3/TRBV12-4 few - CASSSEGGTEAFF TGTGCCAGCAGCTCCGAGGGGGGCACTGAAGCTTTCTTT
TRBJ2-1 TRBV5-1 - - CASSLIPGIGGPNEQFF TGCGCCAGCAGCTTGATCCCGGGGATCGGCGGACCCAATGAGCAGTTCTTC
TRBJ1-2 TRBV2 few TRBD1 CASSVQGQDYGYTF TGTGCCAGCAGCGTACAGGGGCAGGACTATGGCTACACCTTC
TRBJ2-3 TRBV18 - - CASSPNRVDTQYF TGTGCCAGCTCACCCAACCGGGTAGATACGCAGTATTTT
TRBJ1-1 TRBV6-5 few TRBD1 CASSQGAQAEAFF TGTGCCAGTTCACAGGGGGCCCAGGCGGAAGCTTTCTTT
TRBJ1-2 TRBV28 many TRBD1 CASSIHGQGALGYTF TGTGCCAGCAGTATCCATGGACAGGGGGCGCTTGGCTACACCTTC
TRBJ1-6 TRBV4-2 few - CASSQDWSNSPLHF TGTGCCAGCAGCCAAGATTGGAGTAATTCACCCCTCCACTTT
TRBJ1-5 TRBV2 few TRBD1 CASSNTLGQGSNQPQHF TGTGCCAGCAGTAACACTCTTGGACAGGGTAGCAATCAGCCCCAGCATTTT
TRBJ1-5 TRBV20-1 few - CSATTSTDQPQHF TGCAGTGCTACCACATCGACCGATCAGCCCCAGCATTTT
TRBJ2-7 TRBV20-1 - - CSARDRSGMYEQYF TGCAGTGCTAGAGATCGGTCAGGGATGTATGAGCAGTACTTC
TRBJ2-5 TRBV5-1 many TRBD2 CASSSGLAGGVGQETQYF TGCGCCAGCAGCTCCGGACTAGCGGGGGGGGTTGGGCAAGAGACCCAGTACTTC
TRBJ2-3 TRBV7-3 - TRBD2 CVSSPEAGAPTDTQYF TGTGTCAGCAGCCCGGAAGCGGGGGCCCCCACAGATACGCAGTATTTT
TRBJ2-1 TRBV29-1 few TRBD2 CSVERLAGSNEQFF TGCAGCGTTGAACGTCTAGCGGGTAGCAATGAGCAGTTCTTC
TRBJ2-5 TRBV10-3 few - CAISVGETQYF TGTGCCATCAGTGTGGGAGAGACCCAGTACTTC
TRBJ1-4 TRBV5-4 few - CASSPGGGSANEKLFF TGTGCCAGCAGCCCCGGGGGTGGCAGCGCTAATGAAAAACTGTTTTTT
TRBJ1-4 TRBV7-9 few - CASRRDEKLFF TGTGCCAGCAGGAGGGATGAAAAACTGTTTTTT
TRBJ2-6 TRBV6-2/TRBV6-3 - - CASSYEAQGPSGANVLTF TGTGCCAGCAGTTACGAGGCACAGGGCCCCTCTGGGGCCAACGTCCTGACTTTC
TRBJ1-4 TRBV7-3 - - CASSQVTGFTGEKLFF TGTGCCAGCAGCCAAGTTACAGGGTTCACGGGTGAAAAACTGTTTTTT